This is a list of T cell receptor beta chains from one sample in a study of identical twins. TCRdb reprocessed the 5' RACE reads via MiXCR and lists one record per CDR3 protein. Seen here are around 960,000 distinct CDR3 sequences, around an eighth observed once, and the top ten hold around 1.5%. These data were also filed under a second study, of yellow fever vaccine responses in identical twins.

The material sequenced was PBMCs. The origin of the receptors is a woman under 30 in good health. CDR3s include the opening cysteine and the closing phenylalanine or tryptophan. The D gene is left open where the match is weak. For some rows the clone size is stated as once, few or many, or as a class when expanded; others skip it.

TRBV7-9,TRBD2,TRBJ2-1,.,CASSDWTSPHEQFF,TGTGCCAGCAGCGACTGGACTAGCCCCCATGAGCAGTTCTTC
TRBV29-1,.,TRBJ2-3,few,CSVEKPSWGTDTQYF,TGCAGCGTTGAAAAGCCTTCATGGGGCACAGATACGCAGTATTTT
TRBV29-1,TRBD1,TRBJ1-1,.,CSVTGINTEAFF,TGCAGCGTGACAGGGATAAACACTGAAGCTTTCTTT
TRBV6-5,.,TRBJ2-7,.,CASSYGSYARDYEQYF,TGTGCCAGCAGTTACGGGAGCTACGCACGGGACTACGAGCAGTACTTC
TRBV9,.,TRBJ2-1,.,CASSVVPAEVGYNEQFF,TGTGCCAGCAGCGTAGTCCCAGCGGAAGTAGGATACAATGAGCAGTTCTTC
TRBV27,TRBD2,TRBJ2-7,few,CASSWGTSYEQYF,TGTGCCAGCAGTTGGGGGACTAGCTACGAGCAGTACTTC
TRBV20-1,.,TRBJ2-6,.,CSAEFGVFRSSGANVLTF,TGCAGTGCGGAGTTTGGGGTCTTCCGAAGCTCTGGGGCCAACGTCCTGACTTTC
TRBV2,TRBD1,TRBJ1-5,.,CASSPGQGGSPQHF,TGTGCCAGCAGCCCCGGACAGGGAGGTTCGCCCCAGCATTTT
TRBV3-1,.,TRBJ2-5,.,CASSRTSLGLPRETQYF,TGTGCCAGCAGCCGGACATCTTTGGGCCTACCGCGGGAGACCCAGTACTTC
TRBV5-1,.,TRBJ1-5,few,CASSPGHQNQPQHF,TGCGCCAGCAGCCCGGGACACCAGAATCAGCCCCAGCATTTT
TRBV12-3/TRBV12-4,.,TRBJ2-7,.,CASSLKASSIYEQYF,TGTGCCAGCAGTTTGAAGGCTAGCTCAATCTACGAGCAGTACTTC
TRBV12-3/TRBV12-4,.,TRBJ2-7,many,CASSPLSGPSSYEQYF,TGTGCCAGCAGTCCCCTTTCGGGCCCGAGCTCCTACGAGCAGTACTTC
TRBV6-2/TRBV6-3,.,TRBJ2-7,few,CASSYSQGPYEQYF,TGTGCCAGCAGTTACTCGCAGGGCCCCTACGAGCAGTACTTC
TRBV11-2,TRBD1,TRBJ2-5,few,CASSLEGRRDRGQETQYF,TGTGCCAGCAGCTTAGAAGGCCGTAGGGACAGGGGTCAAGAGACCCAGTACTTC
TRBV28,TRBD1,TRBJ2-4,.,CASSPVLGGNKNIQYF,TGTGCCAGCAGTCCCGTTTTAGGGGGCAACAAAAACATTCAGTACTTC
TRBV3-1,TRBD2,TRBJ2-5,few,CASIPSGRAGGRETQYF,TGTGCCAGCATTCCTAGCGGGAGGGCCGGGGGGAGAGAGACCCAGTACTTC